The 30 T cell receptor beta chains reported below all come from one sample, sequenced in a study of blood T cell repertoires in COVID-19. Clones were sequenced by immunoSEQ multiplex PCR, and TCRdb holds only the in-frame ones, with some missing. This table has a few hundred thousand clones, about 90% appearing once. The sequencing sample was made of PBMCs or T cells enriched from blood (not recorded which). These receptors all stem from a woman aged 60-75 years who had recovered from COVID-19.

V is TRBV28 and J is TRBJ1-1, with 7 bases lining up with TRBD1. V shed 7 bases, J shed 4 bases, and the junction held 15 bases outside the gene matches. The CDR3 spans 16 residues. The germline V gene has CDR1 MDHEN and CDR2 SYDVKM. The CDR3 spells CASIGTTGAAGTEAFF. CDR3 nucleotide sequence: TGTGCCAGCATTGGGACAACAGGGGCTGCGGGCACTGAAGCTTTCTTT.

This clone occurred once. CDR3 sequence (DNA): TGTGCCTGGAGTGTACGGGGGGCTGGGGCTTTCTTT. Translating it yields CAWSVRGAGAFF. This chain uses TRBV30 with TRBJ1-1, with D possibly TRBD1 on 6 matching bases. This CDR3 is 12 amino acids long. The ends were cut back, 0 bases at V and 11 bases at J, with 13 bases in the middle. CDR1 is GTSNPN, CDR2 SVGIG, per germline (reference sequence). The full variable domain, in which reference TRBV30 and TRBJ1-1 provide the parts outside the CDR3, is SQTIHQWPATLVQPVGSPLSLECTVEGTSNPNLYWYRQAAGRGLQLLFYSVGIGQISSEVPQNLSASRPQDRQFILSSKKLLLSDSGFYLCAWSVRGAGAFFGQGTRLTVV.

CDR3 residues: CASSYRGFQPQHF. DNA of the CDR3: TGTGCCAGCAGTTATAGGGGGTTTCAGCCCCAGCATTTT. The chain links TRBV28 to TRBJ1-5; D perhaps matches TRBD1 (6 bases). Trimming took 4 bases from V and 6 from J, leaving 10 bases between them. The CDR3 is made up of 13 amino acids. CDR1 is MDHEN and CDR2 is SYDVKM in the germline V gene. Full variable domain (remainder filled in from reference TRBV28 and TRBJ1-5): DVKVTQSSRYLVKRTGEKVFLECVQDMDHENMFWYRQDPGLGLRLIYFSYDVKMKEKGDIPEGYSVSREKKERFSLILESASTNQTSMYLCASSYRGFQPQHFGDGTRLSIL.

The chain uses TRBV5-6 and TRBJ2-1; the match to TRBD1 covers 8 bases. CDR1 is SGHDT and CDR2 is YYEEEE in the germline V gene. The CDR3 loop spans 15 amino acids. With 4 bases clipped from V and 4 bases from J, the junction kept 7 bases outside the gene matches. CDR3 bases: TGTGCCAGCAGCCAGGGGGCGGGGTCGTACAATGAGCAGTTCTTC. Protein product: CASSQGAGSYNEQFF.

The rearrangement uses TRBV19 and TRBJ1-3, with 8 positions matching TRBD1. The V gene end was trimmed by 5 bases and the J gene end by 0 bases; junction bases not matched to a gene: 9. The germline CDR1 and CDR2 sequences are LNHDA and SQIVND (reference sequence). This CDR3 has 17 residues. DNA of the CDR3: TGTGCCAGTAGTCCAGGGGGCTCCCTAGGCTCTGGAAACACCATATATTTT. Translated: CASSPGGSLGSGNTIYF.

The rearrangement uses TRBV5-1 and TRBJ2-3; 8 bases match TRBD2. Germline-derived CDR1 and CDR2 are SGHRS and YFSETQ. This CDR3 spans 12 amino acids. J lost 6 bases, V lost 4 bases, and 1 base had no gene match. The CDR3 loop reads CASSREGDTQYF. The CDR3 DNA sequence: TGCGCCAGCAGCCGGGAGGGGGATACGCAGTATTTT. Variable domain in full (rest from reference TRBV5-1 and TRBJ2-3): KAGVTQTPRYLIKTRGQQVTLSCSPISGHRSVSWYQQTPGQGLQFLFEYFSETQRNKGNFPGRFSGRQFSNSRSEMNVSTLELGDSALYLCASSREGDTQYFGPGTRLTVL.

CDR3 coding DNA: TGTGCCAGCCGGGACTCCATAATCCAAGAGACCCAGTACTTC. It translates to CASRDSIIQETQYF. The chain is built from TRBV11-1 and TRBJ2-5, with D maybe TRBD2 (6 bases). V lost 8 bases to trimming and J lost 1 base, with 14 bases between them. In germline, CDR1 is SGHAT, CDR2 FQDESV (reference sequence). The CDR3 covers 14 residues. The variable domain in full, with the rest retrieved from reference TRBV11-1 and TRBJ2-5, is EAEVAQSPRYKITEKSQAVAFWCDPISGHATLYWYRQILGQGPELLVQFQDESVVDDSQLPKDRFSAERLKGVDSTLKIQPAELGDSAMYLCASRDSIIQETQYFGPGTRLLVL.

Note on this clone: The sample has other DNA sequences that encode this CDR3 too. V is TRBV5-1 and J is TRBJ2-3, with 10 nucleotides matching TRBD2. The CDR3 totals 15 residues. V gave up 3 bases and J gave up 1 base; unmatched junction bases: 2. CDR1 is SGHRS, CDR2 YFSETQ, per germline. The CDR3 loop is CASSSGLAGTDTQYF. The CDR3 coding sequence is TGCGCCAGCAGCTCCGGACTAGCGGGCACAGATACGCAGTATTTT.

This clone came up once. In DNA form, the CDR3 reads TGCAGTGCTAGTTTAACGGGCAGGGGCCGCAATCAGCCCCAGCATTTT. It specifies CSASLTGRGRNQPQHF. The gene calls are TRBV20-1 and TRBJ1-5; a possible D gene is TRBD1 (6 bases). The CDR3 contains 16 residues. Germline V gene sequence: CDR1 DFQATT, CDR2 SNEGSKA (reference sequence). V dropped 3 bases and J dropped 2 bases, with 17 bases sitting between them.

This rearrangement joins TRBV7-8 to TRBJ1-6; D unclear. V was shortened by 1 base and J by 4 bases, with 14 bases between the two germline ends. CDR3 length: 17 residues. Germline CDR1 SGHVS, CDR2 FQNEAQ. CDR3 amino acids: CASSLVGSRYYNSPLHF. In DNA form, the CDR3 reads TGTGCCAGCAGCTTAGTGGGGAGCAGGTATTATAATTCACCCCTCCACTTT.

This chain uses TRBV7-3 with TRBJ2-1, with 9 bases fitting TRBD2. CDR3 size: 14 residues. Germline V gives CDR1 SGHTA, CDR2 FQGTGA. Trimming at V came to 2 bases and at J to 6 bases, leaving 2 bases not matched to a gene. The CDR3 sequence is CASSLGTSSNEQFF. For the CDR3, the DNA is TGTGCCAGCAGCTTAGGGACTAGCTCCAATGAGCAGTTCTTC. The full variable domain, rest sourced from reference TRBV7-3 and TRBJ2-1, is GAGVSQTPSNKVTEKGKYVELRCDPISGHTALYWYRQSLGQGPEFLIYFQGTGAADDSGLPNDRFFAVRPEGSVSTLKIQRTERGDSAVYLCASSLGTSSNEQFFGPGTRLTVL.

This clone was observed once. The CDR3 DNA reads TGTGCCAGCAGCTTGGTGGGGGCGAACATTCAGTACTTC. Translating it yields CASSLVGANIQYF. This chain connects TRBV28 to TRBJ2-4; tentatively, D is TRBD1 (6 bases). The CDR3 loop spans 13 amino acids. The germline CDR1 and CDR2 sequences are MDHEN and SYDVKM. The germline V and J ends were trimmed by 6 bases and 7 bases, with 13 bases remaining between them.

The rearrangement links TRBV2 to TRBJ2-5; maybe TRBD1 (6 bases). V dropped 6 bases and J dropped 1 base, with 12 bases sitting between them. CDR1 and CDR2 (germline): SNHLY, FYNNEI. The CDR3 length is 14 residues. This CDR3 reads CASRIGQSQETQYF. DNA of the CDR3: TGTGCCAGCAGGATTGGACAGTCCCAAGAGACCCAGTACTTC.

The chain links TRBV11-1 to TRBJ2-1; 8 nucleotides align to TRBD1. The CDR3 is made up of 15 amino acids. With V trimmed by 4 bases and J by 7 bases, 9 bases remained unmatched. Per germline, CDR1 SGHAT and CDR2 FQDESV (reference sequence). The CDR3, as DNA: TGTGCCAGCAGCTACCAGGGGGCTTTAAAGAATGAGCAGTTCTTC. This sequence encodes CASSYQGALKNEQFF.

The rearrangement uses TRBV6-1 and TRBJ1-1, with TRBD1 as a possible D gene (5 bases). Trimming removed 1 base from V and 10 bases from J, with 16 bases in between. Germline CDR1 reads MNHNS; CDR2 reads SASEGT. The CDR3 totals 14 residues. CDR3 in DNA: TGTGCCAGCAGTGAAGGAGCAGGGTTTTTCTTAGCTTTCTTT. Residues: CASSEGAGFFLAFF.

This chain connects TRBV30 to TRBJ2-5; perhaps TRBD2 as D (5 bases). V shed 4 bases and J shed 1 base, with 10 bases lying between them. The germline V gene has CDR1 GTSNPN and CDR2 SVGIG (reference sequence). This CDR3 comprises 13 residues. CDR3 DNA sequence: TGTGCCTGGAACCGCGGGTCCCAAGAGACCCAGTACTTC. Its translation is CAWNRGSQETQYF. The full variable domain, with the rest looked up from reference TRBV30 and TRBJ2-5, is SQTIHQWPATLVQPVGSPLSLECTVEGTSNPNLYWYRQAAGRGLQLLFYSVGIGQISSEVPQNLSASRPQDRQFILSSKKLLLSDSGFYLCAWNRGSQETQYFGPGTRLLVL.

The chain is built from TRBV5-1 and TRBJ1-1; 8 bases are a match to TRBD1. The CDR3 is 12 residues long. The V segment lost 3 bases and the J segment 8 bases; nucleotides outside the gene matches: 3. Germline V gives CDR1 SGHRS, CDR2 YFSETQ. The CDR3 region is CASSYGQGEAFF. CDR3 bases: TGCGCCAGCAGCTACGGACAGGGAGAAGCTTTCTTT.

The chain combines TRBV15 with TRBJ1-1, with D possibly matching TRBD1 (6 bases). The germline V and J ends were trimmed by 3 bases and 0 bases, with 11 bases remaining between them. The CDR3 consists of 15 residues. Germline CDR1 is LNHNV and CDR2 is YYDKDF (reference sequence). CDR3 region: CATSSRQALNTEAFF. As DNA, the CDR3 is TGTGCCACCAGCAGTCGACAGGCATTGAACACTGAAGCTTTCTTT.

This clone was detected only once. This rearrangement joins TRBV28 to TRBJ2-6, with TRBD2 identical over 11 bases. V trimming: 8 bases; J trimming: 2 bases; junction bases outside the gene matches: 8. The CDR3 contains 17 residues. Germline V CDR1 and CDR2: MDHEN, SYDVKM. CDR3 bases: TGTGCCAGCGGGGTTAGCGGGAGGGCCGCTGGGGCCAACGTCCTGACTTTC. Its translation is CASGVSGRAAGANVLTF.

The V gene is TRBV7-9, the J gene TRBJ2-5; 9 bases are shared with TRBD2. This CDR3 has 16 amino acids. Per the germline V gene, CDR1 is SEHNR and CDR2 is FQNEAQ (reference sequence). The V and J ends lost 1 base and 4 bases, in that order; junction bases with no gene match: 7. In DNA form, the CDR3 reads TGTGCCAGCAGCTTAGACGCCGCGGGAGGGCTAGAGACCCAGTACTTC. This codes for CASSLDAAGGLETQYF.

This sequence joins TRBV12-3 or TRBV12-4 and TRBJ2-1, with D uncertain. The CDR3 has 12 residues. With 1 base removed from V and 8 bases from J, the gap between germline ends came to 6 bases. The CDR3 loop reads CASSLEAHEQFF. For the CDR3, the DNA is TGTGCCAGCAGTTTAGAAGCTCATGAGCAGTTCTTC.

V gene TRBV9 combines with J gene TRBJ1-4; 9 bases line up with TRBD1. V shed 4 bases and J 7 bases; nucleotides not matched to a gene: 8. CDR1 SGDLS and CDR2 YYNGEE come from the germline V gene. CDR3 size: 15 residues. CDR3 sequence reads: CASSLFSGQGEKLFF. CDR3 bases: TGTGCCAGCAGCCTATTTTCGGGACAGGGTGAAAAACTGTTTTTT.

The CDR3 coding sequence is TGTGCCTGGAAACTAGCGGGAGCAGATACGCAGTATTTT. It codes for CAWKLAGADTQYF. This chain joins TRBV30 and TRBJ2-3; 11 bases are a match to TRBD2. The length of the CDR3 is 13 residues. Germline CDR1 GTSNPN, CDR2 SVGIG (reference sequence). Germline trimming cut 4 bases from V and 4 bases from J; bases unmatched to any gene: 1.

CDR3 loop: CASSPETGGMGETQYF. CDR3 nucleotide sequence: TGTGCCAGCAGCCCAGAGACAGGGGGCATGGGGGAGACCCAGTACTTC. This chain connects TRBV7-9 to TRBJ2-5, with TRBD1 matching over 10 bases. Germline CDR1 reads SEHNR; CDR2 reads FQNEAQ (reference sequence). V was pared by 5 bases and J by 5 bases, with 11 bases of the junction left unmatched. This CDR3 contains 16 residues.

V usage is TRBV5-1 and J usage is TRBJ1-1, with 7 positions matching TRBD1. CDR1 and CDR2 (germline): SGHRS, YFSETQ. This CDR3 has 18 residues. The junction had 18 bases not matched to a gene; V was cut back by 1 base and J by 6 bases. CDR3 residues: CASSLWDSLVVPRSEAFF. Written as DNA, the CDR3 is TGCGCCAGCAGCTTGTGGGACAGTCTGGTTGTTCCTCGATCTGAAGCTTTCTTT.

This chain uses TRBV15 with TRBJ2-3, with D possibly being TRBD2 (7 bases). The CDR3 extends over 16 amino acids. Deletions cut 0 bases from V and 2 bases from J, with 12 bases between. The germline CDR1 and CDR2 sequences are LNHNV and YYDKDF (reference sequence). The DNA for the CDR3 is TGTGCCACCAGCAGAGATCAGGGGACTAACACAGATACGCAGTATTTT. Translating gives CATSRDQGTNTDTQYF.

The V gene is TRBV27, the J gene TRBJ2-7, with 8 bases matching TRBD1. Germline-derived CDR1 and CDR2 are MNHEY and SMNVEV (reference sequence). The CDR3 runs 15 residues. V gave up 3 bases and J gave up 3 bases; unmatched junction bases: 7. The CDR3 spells CASSFWQGAIYEQYF. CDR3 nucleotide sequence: TGTGCCAGCAGTTTCTGGCAGGGGGCGATCTACGAGCAGTACTTC.

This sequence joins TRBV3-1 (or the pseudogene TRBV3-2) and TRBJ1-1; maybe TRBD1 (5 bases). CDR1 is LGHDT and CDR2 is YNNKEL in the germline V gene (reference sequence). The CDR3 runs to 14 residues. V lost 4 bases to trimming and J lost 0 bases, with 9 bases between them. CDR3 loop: CASSPGHLNTEAFF. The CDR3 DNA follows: TGTGCCAGCAGCCCTGGACACCTGAACACTGAAGCTTTCTTT.

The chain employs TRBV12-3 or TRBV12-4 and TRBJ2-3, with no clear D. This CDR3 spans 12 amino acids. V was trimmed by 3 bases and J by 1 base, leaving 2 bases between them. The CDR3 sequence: CASSFGTDTQYF. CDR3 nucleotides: TGTGCCAGCAGTTTCGGCACAGATACGCAGTATTTT.

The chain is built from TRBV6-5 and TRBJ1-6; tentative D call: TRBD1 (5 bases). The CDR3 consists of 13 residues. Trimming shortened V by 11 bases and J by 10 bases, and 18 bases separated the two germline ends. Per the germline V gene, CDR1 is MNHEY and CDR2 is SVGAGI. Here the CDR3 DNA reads TGTGCCGTGCTTCCCTCGAAGGGGTCACCCCTCCACTTT. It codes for CAVLPSKGSPLHF.